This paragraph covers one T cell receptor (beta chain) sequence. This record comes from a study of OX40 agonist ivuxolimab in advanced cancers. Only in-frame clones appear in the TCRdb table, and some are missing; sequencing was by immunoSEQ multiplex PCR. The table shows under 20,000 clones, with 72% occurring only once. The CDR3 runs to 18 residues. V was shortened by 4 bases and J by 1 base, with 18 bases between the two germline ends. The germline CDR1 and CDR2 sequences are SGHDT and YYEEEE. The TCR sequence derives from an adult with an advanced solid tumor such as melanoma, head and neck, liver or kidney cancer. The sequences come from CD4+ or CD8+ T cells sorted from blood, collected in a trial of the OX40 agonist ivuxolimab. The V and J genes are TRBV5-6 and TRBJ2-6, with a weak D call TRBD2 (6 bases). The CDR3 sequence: CASSPSGGWTSGANVLTF. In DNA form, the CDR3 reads TGTGCCAGCAGCCCAAGTGGGGGGTGGACTTCTGGGGCCAACGTCCTGACTTTC.